This is a list of T cell receptor beta chains from one sample in a study of neoadjuvant anti-PD-1 for oral cavity cancer. The method was immunoSEQ multiplex PCR; TCRdb's version includes in-frame clones alone and lacks a portion of them. The sample consists of 20,000 to 25,000 clones, roughly a quarter of them appearing once. The sequencing here drew on tumor tissue, taken after nivolumab (anti-PD-1) treatment. These receptors were taken from a person aged 40-85 years with oral cavity squamous cell carcinoma. Both conserved end residues are trimmed from each CDR3. The order of the fields is D gene, J gene, V gene, CDR3 protein. The D gene is left open where the match is weak.

>NA|TRBJ1-5|TRBV5-8
ASSRGGRSNNQPQH
>NA|TRBJ2-3|TRBV5-5
ASSLIQTDTQY
>NA|TRBJ2-3|TRBV6-4
ASSEEAGSSTDTQY
>NA|TRBJ2-2|TRBV7-7
ASSVDGGLNTGELF
>NA|TRBJ1-2|TRBV5-1
ASSLLGGSGGYT
>NA|TRBJ1-3|TRBV5-4
ASSLYQAGNTIY
>TRBD2|TRBJ2-7|TRBV5-1
ASSLGTSGLHSYEQY
>NA|TRBJ1-1|TRBV28
ASSHPRQNTEAF
>NA|TRBJ1-5|TRBV6-6
ASSYSDGSNQPQH
>NA|TRBJ1-1|TRBV5-6
ASSPVGAMNTEAF
>NA|TRBJ2-1|TRBV5-1
ASSFQGGNEQF
>TRBD1|TRBJ2-7|TRBV27
ASSRTGSPHEQY
>NA|TRBJ2-2|TRBV6-1
ASSEVGRETGELF
>NA|TRBJ2-2|TRBV7-2
ASSLDGTGGELF
>TRBD2|TRBJ2-7|TRBV28
ASSSIAGADYEQY
>NA|TRBJ1-1|TRBV6-5
ASSQIKAYTEAF
>NA|TRBJ2-4|TRBV28
ASTTPGAGLNIQY
>NA|TRBJ1-2|TRBV30
AWFEGRLDGYT
>NA|TRBJ2-3|TRBV7-3
ASSRGFTSTDTQY
>NA|TRBJ2-1|TRBV27
ASTKLESSYNEQF
>TRBD1|TRBJ1-3|TRBV6-1
ASSDRGTGGSRVRGNTIY
>TRBD1|TRBJ2-5|TRBV9
ASSGMGLKGQGSETQY
>TRBD1|TRBJ1-4|TRBV25-1
ASKQGSEKLF
>TRBD1|TRBJ2-7|TRBV18
ASSPRGQGVYEQY
>NA|TRBJ1-2|TRBV14
ASSQGRNYGYT
>NA|TRBJ2-7|TRBV5-1
ASSQDPDNYEQY
>NA|TRBJ1-5|TRBV7-9
ASTNSRVQPQH
>NA|TRBJ2-6|TRBV5-1
ASSGDTGANVLT
>NA|TRBJ2-3|TRBV7-9
ASSSRQGSTDTQY
>TRBD1|TRBJ1-5|TRBV6-4
ASSQAGGNQPQH
>NA|TRBJ1-2|TRBV4-2
ASSQDPSGINYGYT
>TRBD1|TRBJ1-1|TRBV29-1
SVEGGGVEAF
>NA|TRBJ1-1|TRBV18
ASSPPIGANLGTEAF
>NA|TRBJ1-2|TRBV28
ASSDLLTYGYT
>TRBD1|TRBJ2-7|TRBV15
ATSRGGQDSSYEQY
>NA|TRBJ1-5|TRBV2
ASSDARYGQPQH
>NA|TRBJ2-1|TRBV7-2
ASRGRGNEQF
>NA|TRBJ2-7|TRBV6-1
ASSELGGEQY
>TRBD2|TRBJ2-5|TRBV27
ASSRWDYRETQY
>NA|TRBJ1-2|TRBV6-1
ASSEWAGRDGYT
>NA|TRBJ2-1|TRBV2
ASDAASSYNEQF
>TRBD2|TRBJ2-7|TRBV6-5
ASSGQGGSVEY
>NA|TRBJ1-5|TRBV19
ASTGQGNQPQH
>NA|TRBJ2-3|TRBV6-1
ASTLNTDTQY
>TRBD1|TRBJ1-2|TRBV27
ASSPGQGGYGYT
>NA|TRBJ2-1|TRBV4-1
ASSQLRDFPYNEQF
>TRBD1|TRBJ1-1|TRBV7-6
ASSRQGGTEAF
>NA|TRBJ2-7|TRBV10-2
ASSAEFPYEQY
>TRBD2|TRBJ2-3|TRBV2
ASTLGGTYSTDTQY
>NA|TRBJ1-2|TRBV10-3
AISEGTFYGYT
>NA|TRBJ1-1|TRBV30
AWSQGYTEAF
>NA|TRBJ2-2|TRBV30
AWKWGSVTGELF
>NA|TRBJ1-5|TRBV11-2
ASSLGAGSNQPQH